The rows below give T cell receptor beta chains drawn from one sample of a study of beta chain features in type 1 diabetes. Here immunoSEQ multiplex PCR was the method, and the copy in TCRdb shows in-frame clones only, minus some. The table has about 400,000 clones, roughly 12% seen once. Input material: naive CD4+ T cells from blood. The receptors originated from a man aged 18 to 30 in good health. The CDR3 runs from the conserved cysteine through the conserved F or W. A D gene is named only where the DNA matches it firmly. Not every row has a clone size; where given, it reads once, few, many or a size class.

NA,TRBJ1-2,TRBV6-5,NA,TGTGCCAGCAGATCCTCCAGGAACTATGGCTACACCTTC,CASRSSRNYGYTF
NA,TRBJ1-1,TRBV20-1,few,TGCAGTGCTAGTAGGGGTGAAGCTTTCTTT,CSASRGEAFF
TRBD2,TRBJ2-5,TRBV29-1,few,TGCAGCGTTGATTTAGCGGGCCAAGAGACCCAGTACTTC,CSVDLAGQETQYF
TRBD2,TRBJ2-7,TRBV18,NA,TGTGCCAGCTCACCTACTAGCGGGAGGTACGAGCAGTACTTC,CASSPTSGRYEQYF
TRBD1,TRBJ2-3,TRBV15,NA,TGTGCCACCAGCAGAGCGGGGACAGATAGCACAGATACGCAGTATTTT,CATSRAGTDSTDTQYF
TRBD1,TRBJ2-2,TRBV30,NA,TGTGCCTGGAGTGGGACAGGGAGGACCGGGGAGCTGTTTTTT,CAWSGTGRTGELFF
NA,TRBJ2-1,TRBV7-9,NA,TGTGCCAGCAGCTTAGCGCTTAGCGAGCAGTTCTTC,CASSLALSEQFF
NA,TRBJ1-1,TRBV28,NA,TGTGCCAGCAGTTTAAACCGGGCGGGGGGGAACACTGAAGCTTTCTTT,CASSLNRAGGNTEAFF
NA,TRBJ1-5,TRBV6-6,NA,TGTGCCAGCAGGCCGTACAGACAGGAAGATCAGCCCCAGCATTTT,CASRPYRQEDQPQHF
TRBD1,TRBJ1-5,TRBV6-1,NA,TGTGCCAGCAGTTCGGACAGGGTATGGCAGCCCCAGCATTTT,CASSSDRVWQPQHF
TRBD2,TRBJ2-1,TRBV5-1,NA,TGCGCCAGCAGCCCGCTAGCGGGGATATACAATGAGCAGTTCTTC,CASSPLAGIYNEQFF
NA,TRBJ1-6,TRBV19,NA,TGTGCCAGTAGCACTTCGAGCTCCTATAATTCACCCCTCCACTTT,CASSTSSSYNSPLHF
NA,TRBJ1-2,TRBV28,few,TGTGCCAGCAGCCGCGGGACGGGGTATGGCTACACCTTC,CASSRGTGYGYTF
TRBD1,TRBJ1-3,TRBV5-6,NA,TGTGCCAGCAGCGTACAGGGGGCTGGAAACACCATATATTTT,CASSVQGAGNTIYF
NA,TRBJ1-1,TRBV7-8,few,TGTGCCAGCAGCTTATTCGGGGGGAACACTGAAGCTTTCTTT,CASSLFGGNTEAFF
NA,TRBJ2-5,TRBV28,NA,TGTGCCAGCAGTTCAGGGTATCCGCAAGAGACCCAGTACTTC,CASSSGYPQETQYF
TRBD1,TRBJ2-7,TRBV28,few,TGTGCCAGCAGTTTAAGGGTAAGGACAGGGGGCCGGCGGGCCTACGAGCAGTACTTC,CASSLRVRTGGRRAYEQYF
TRBD1,TRBJ2-1,TRBV9,few,TGTGCCAGCAGCGGGACAGGTGGTGAGCAGTTCTTC,CASSGTGGEQFF
NA,TRBJ2-1,TRBV20-1,few,TGCAGTGCTAGTTTTGCGGGATCGCTGTTCTTC,CSASFAGSLFF
NA,TRBJ2-3,TRBV25-1,NA,TGTGCCAGCAGTGCCTTATACACAGATACGCAGTATTTT,CASSALYTDTQYF
NA,TRBJ2-1,TRBV9,few,TGTGCCAGCAGCGCGGGCGGGGGCTGGAATGAGCAGTTCTTC,CASSAGGGWNEQFF
TRBD2,TRBJ2-3,TRBV7-2,NA,TGTGCCAGCAGAACGGCGGGGGGCAACACAGATACGCAGTATTTT,CASRTAGGNTDTQYF
NA,TRBJ2-2,TRBV7-6,few,TGTGCCAGCAGCAGTTTCAGGGGCTCGAACACCGGGGAGCTGTTTTTT,CASSSFRGSNTGELFF
NA,TRBJ1-1,TRBV30,NA,TGTGCCTGGAGTGCCTCGGGCTTAGGGGGGAACACTGAAGCTTTCTTT,CAWSASGLGGNTEAFF
TRBD1,TRBJ2-7,TRBV4-3,many,TGCGCCAGCAGCCAAGATTCCCAGGGGGCGTACGAGCAGTACTTC,CASSQDSQGAYEQYF
TRBD2,TRBJ2-1,TRBV19,few,TGTGCCAGTAGTATAGATCCCCCTTTAGCGGGAGTTAATCCAAAAAAGCAGTTCTTC,CASSIDPPLAGVNPKKQFF
NA,TRBJ2-2,TRBV27,few,TGTGCCAGCAGAAGGACAGTCGTCGCGAACACCGGGGAGCTGTTTTTT,CASRRTVVANTGELFF
NA,TRBJ2-6,TRBV13,few,TGTGCCAGCAGCTTAGGACGGGGGACTGGGGCCAACGTCCTGACTTTC,CASSLGRGTGANVLTF
NA,TRBJ2-1,TRBV28,few,TGTGCCACCCTTACAACGGCGGCAGCTTCCTACAATGAGCAGTTCTTC,CATLTTAAASYNEQFF
NA,TRBJ2-3,TRBV6-6,few,TGTGCCGGGGCGGGATCGGGCACAGATACGCAGTATTTT,CAGAGSGTDTQYF
TRBD1,TRBJ1-4,TRBV27,NA,TGTGCCAGCAGGACAGGGGGTGAAAAACTGTTTTTT,CASRTGGEKLFF
TRBD2,TRBJ2-3,TRBV6-6,few,TGTGCCAGCAGTTACGGAGCGGGGCTTACAGATACGCAGTATTTT,CASSYGAGLTDTQYF
TRBD1,TRBJ2-3,TRBV19,NA,TGTGCCAGTAAAAAGGACAGGGGAAACACAGATACGCAGTATTTT,CASKKDRGNTDTQYF
TRBD2,TRBJ2-1,TRBV9,few,TGTGCCAGCAGCGCGCTTAGAGGAGTAGCGGGGCAAAGCTCCTACAATGAGCAGTTCTTC,CASSALRGVAGQSSYNEQFF
TRBD1,TRBJ2-5,TRBV28,NA,TGTGCCAGCAGTTTTCTTAGTGAAGACAGGGTGGGAGAGACCCAGTACTTC,CASSFLSEDRVGETQYF
NA,TRBJ1-2,TRBV4-2,NA,TGTGCCAGCAGCCAAGATAAGCAGGGGACCTATGGCTACACCTTC,CASSQDKQGTYGYTF
TRBD1,TRBJ2-1,TRBV5-1,NA,TGCGCCAGACGCTGTGGACAGGGGGGGTACAATGAGCAGTTCTTC,CARRCGQGGYNEQFF
TRBD1,TRBJ1-6,TRBV19,NA,TGTGCCAGTAGTGGCAACAGGGGCCAGAATTCACCCCTCCACTTT,CASSGNRGQNSPLHF
TRBD1,TRBJ2-6,TRBV28,NA,TGTGCCAGCAGTTTATCACCGGGACAGGGGGGAACTTTAGTGGCCAACGTCCTGACTTTC,CASSLSPGQGGTLVANVLTF
TRBD1,TRBJ2-3,TRBV7-2,NA,TGTGCCAGCAGCTTAGATCAGGGGGCGAGCACAGATACGCAGTATTTT,CASSLDQGASTDTQYF
TRBD1,TRBJ2-7,TRBV2,NA,TGTGCCAGCAGCGATCCTCCGGGACAGGTAGCCTACGAGCAGTACTTC,CASSDPPGQVAYEQYF
TRBD1,TRBJ2-2,TRBV7-8,NA,TGTGCCAGCAGCCTAACCTTCAGGGGGCCGGGCCCCGGGGAGCTGTTTTTT,CASSLTFRGPGPGELFF
TRBD1,TRBJ2-7,TRBV15,few,TGTGCCACCACCCGGGACAGGGGGCCCTACGAGCAGTACTTC,CATTRDRGPYEQYF
TRBD2,TRBJ2-3,TRBV6-6,few,TGTGCCAGCAGTCTTAGCGGGGTTAGCACAGATACGCAGTATTTT,CASSLSGVSTDTQYF
NA,TRBJ1-1,TRBV7-8,NA,TGTGCCAGCAGCTTAGTACTGGACGGGGCTGAAGCTTTCTTT,CASSLVLDGAEAFF
NA,TRBJ1-4,TRBV30,few,TGTGCCTGGAGTCTAGGTCCAACTAATGAAAAACTGTTTTTT,CAWSLGPTNEKLFF
NA,TRBJ2-7,TRBV7-9,NA,TGTGCCAGCGTAGAGGGCTCTTCCTACGAGCAGTACTTC,CASVEGSSYEQYF
TRBD2,TRBJ2-5,TRBV7-9,few,TGTGCCAGCAGCAGACTAGCGGGAGTTAAAGTAGAGACCCAGTACTTC,CASSRLAGVKVETQYF
TRBD2,TRBJ2-1,TRBV10-3,NA,TGTGCCATCAGTAGGGAGGCTAGCGGGTATTACAATGAGCAGTTCTTC,CAISREASGYYNEQFF
TRBD2,TRBJ2-7,TRBV28,NA,TGTGCCAGCAGTTTAGGCGGGGGGGCCTTTTACGAGCAGTACTTC,CASSLGGGAFYEQYF
TRBD1,TRBJ1-5,TRBV30,NA,TGTGCCTGGAGTGGCGGACAGGGCGGCAATCAGCCCCAGCATTTT,CAWSGGQGGNQPQHF
TRBD1,TRBJ2-3,TRBV11-1,few,TGTGCCAGCAGCGCTCGCCGGACAGGGGTAGAAGATACGCAGTATTTT,CASSARRTGVEDTQYF
NA,TRBJ2-3,TRBV5-1,few,TGCGCCAGCGGCGGGCCGGGTTTGGGTACAGATACGCAGTATTTT,CASGGPGLGTDTQYF
NA,TRBJ1-5,TRBV5-1,few,TGCGCCAGCAGCACAGGGTTGAGCAATCAGCCCCAGCATTTT,CASSTGLSNQPQHF
NA,TRBJ2-5,TRBV5-6,few,TGTGCCAGCAGCTTAGTGGGGAGTCAAGAGACCCAGTACTTC,CASSLVGSQETQYF